This T cell receptor (beta chain) was found in a study of shared clonotypes between healthy human individuals. Background on the study: CD4 naive cells filled three plates per donor, CD4 memory three, CD8 naive two and CD8 memory one.

Regarding this clone: No antigen is known for it.

Study observations and caveats: The study found about 5.1% of naive CD4 clonotypes shared across several donors.

The V and J ends lost 4 bases and 1 base, in that order; junction bases with no gene match: 6. This CDR3 is 16 amino acids long. In germline, CDR1 is SGHRS, CDR2 YFSETQ. Genomic DNA belonging to each subset was distributed in equal measure over several immunoSEQ plates. On sorted subsets, replicate PCRs used 150 to 250 ng DNA, or 25,000 to 35,000 T cell genomes. Libraries were prepared by immunoSEQ multiplex PCR; TCRdb keeps only in-frame clonotypes and omits some of them. The sample holds 2.5 million or so clones, roughly 92% seen once. Sequencing was performed on naive CD4+ T cells sorted from blood. Subset given: CD45RA+ positively selected. The chain carries TRBV5-1 and TRBJ2-1; TRBD1 matches at 9 bases. The receptor was derived from a man between 18 and 29 years old in good health. The DNA for the CDR3 is TGCGCCAGCAGCGGATCCGGGACAGGGTCCTACAATGAGCAGTTCTTC. It specifies CASSGSGTGSYNEQFF. The entire variable domain, with the rest obtained from reference TRBV5-1 and TRBJ2-1, is as follows: KAGVTQTPRYLIKTRGQQVTLSCSPISGHRSVSWYQQTPGQGLQFLFEYFSETQRNKGNFPGRFSGRQFSNSRSEMNVSTLELGDSALYLCASSGSGTGSYNEQFFGPGTRLTVL.